The next 19 T cell receptor beta chains were all read from a single sample in a study of blood T cells in healthy people across ages. For the second PCR, which ran for 7 to 11 cycles, a sample-barcoded 5' primer and a J-beta primer mix were used. TCRdb recomputed calls from the 5' RACE reads with MiXCR, one row per CDR3 protein. Of hundreds of thousands of distinct CDR3 sequences detected, roughly 24% appear once; the ten largest clones hold around 2.9%. Separately, the same data were catalogued under a study of T cells of mothers and their children.

Sequencing was carried out using blood. The receptors stem from a boy aged 5-17 years in good health.

This clonotype has more than one count but fewer than ten. The rearrangement links TRBV4-1 to TRBJ1-6; D not certain. This CDR3 comprises 14 residues. In germline, CDR1 is MGHRA, CDR2 YSYEKL. The germline V and J ends were trimmed by 0 bases and 13 bases, with 13 bases remaining between them. The CDR3 DNA is TGCGCCAGCAGCCAAGATGAATTAGGGTTGCCCCTCCACTTT. It yields the protein CASSQDELGLPLHF.

J is TRBJ1-4 and V is TRBV6-5, with 9 bases aligning to TRBD1. The length of the CDR3 is 14 residues. Germline V gene sequence: CDR1 MNHEY, CDR2 SVGAGI. The V gene end was trimmed by 2 bases and the J gene end by 8 bases; junction bases not matched to a gene: 3. In DNA, the CDR3 is TGTGCCAGCAGTTACAGGACAGGGGCGGAAAAACTGTTTTTT. Translated: CASSYRTGAEKLFF.

The genes are TRBV5-1 and TRBJ2-3, with 10 bases aligning to TRBD1. CDR3 length: 13 amino acids. Germline V gene sequence: CDR1 SGHRS, CDR2 YFSETQ. With V trimmed by 4 bases and J by 4 bases, 0 bases remained unmatched. CDR3 region: CASSGTGADTQYF. CDR3 bases: TGCGCCAGCAGCGGGACAGGGGCAGATACGCAGTATTTT.

This clonotype has just a few counts. The V call is TRBV21-1, the J call TRBJ2-5. TRBV21-1 is a pseudogene segment. The CDR3 runs to 13 residues. CDR3 sequence: CAGSKVRKETQYF. CDR3 sequence (DNA): TGTGCCGGCAGCAAAGTAAGGAAAGAGACCCAGTACTTC.

The chain combines TRBV14 with TRBJ1-2; D might be TRBD1 (5 bases). Between the trimmed V and J ends, which lost 4 bases and 4 bases, there was a span of 16 bases. The V gene's germline CDR1 is SGHDN and CDR2 FVKESK. The CDR3 has 15 amino acids. CDR3 in amino acids: CASSRATGIFYGYTF. In nucleotides, the CDR3 is TGTGCCAGCAGCCGAGCAACAGGAATTTTCTATGGCTACACCTTC.

The V and J genes are TRBV25-1 and TRBJ2-6, with 7 bases matching TRBD1. The CDR3 is made up of 16 amino acids. V lost 5 bases to trimming and J lost 0 bases; unmatched junction nucleotides: 4. Germline-derived CDR1 and CDR2 are MGHDK and SYGVNS. The CDR3 nucleotides read TGTGCCAGCAGTCGGACAGGCGCCTCTGGGGCCAACGTCCTGACTTTC. Its translation: CASSRTGASGANVLTF.

The gene calls are TRBV4-1 and TRBJ1-1; D ambiguous. Per the germline V gene, CDR1 is MGHRA and CDR2 is YSYEKL. The CDR3 totals 14 residues. V was shortened by 0 bases and J by 8 bases, with 13 bases between the two germline ends. CDR3 sequence (DNA): TGCGCCAGCAGCCAAGAACTGTGGGCTACCGAAGCTTTCTTT. It is translated as CASSQELWATEAFF.

The V gene is TRBV3-1, the J gene TRBJ2-5; D unclear. The J call is uncertain, as TRBJ2-1 better fits the DNA end. CDR1 LGHDT and CDR2 YNNKEL come from the germline V gene (reference sequence). The CDR3 loop spans 12 amino acids. The CDR3 loop reads CASSQEPHEQFF. DNA of the CDR3: TGTGCCAGCAGCCAAGAACCCCATGAGCAGTTCTTC.

The chain carries TRBV12-3 or TRBV12-4 and TRBJ1-4; TRBD1 matches at 9 bases. This CDR3 is 13 amino acids long. V lost 6 bases, J lost 7 bases, and 3 bases stayed unmatched. The chain's CDR3 is CASRDRGIEKLFF. Here the CDR3 DNA reads TGTGCCAGCAGGGACAGGGGAATTGAAAAACTGTTTTTT.

This clonotype was recorded at least ten times. This sequence joins TRBV11-2 and TRBJ2-1, with 9 bases lining up with TRBD2. The CDR3 runs to 16 residues. V dropped 1 base and J dropped 2; count of bases not matched to a gene: 3. Germline values: CDR1 SGHAT, CDR2 FQNNGV. The CDR3 here is CASSLVGGGAYNEQFF. The CDR3 DNA sequence: TGTGCCAGCAGCTTAGTCGGCGGGGGGGCCTACAATGAGCAGTTCTTC.

The DNA of the CDR3 is TGTGCCAGCAGTACTGTACATCAAAGCTCCTACAATGAGCAGTTCTTC. Protein product: CASSTVHQSSYNEQFF. V is TRBV12-3 or TRBV12-4 and J is TRBJ2-1; unclear D gene. V lost 5 bases, J lost 0 bases, and 14 bases lay in between. The CDR3 covers 16 residues.

Of note for this clonotype: At one boundary the junction diverges from the germline segment, which might be a read error. The chain carries TRBV7-6 and TRBJ2-2, with D tentatively TRBD1 or TRBD2 (5 bases each). The germline V gene has CDR1 SGHVS and CDR2 FNYEAQ. The CDR3 is 15 residues long. The CDR3 sequence is CASSPGTLNTGEPFF. The CDR3 nucleotides read TGTGCCAGCAGCCCCGGGACGCTGAACACCGGGGAGCCGTTTTTT.

This clonotype was detected a few times. V is TRBV9 and J is TRBJ2-7; 8 nucleotides match TRBD2. The length of the CDR3 is 15 residues. V dropped 0 bases and J dropped 4; count of bases not matched to a gene: 6. The germline V gene encodes CDR1 SGDLS and CDR2 YYNGEE. The CDR3 spells CASSVGASGGYEQYF. The CDR3 nucleotides read TGTGCCAGCAGCGTAGGGGCCAGCGGGGGATACGAGCAGTACTTC.

This clonotype is a singleton in its sample. V and J are TRBV3-1 and TRBJ1-6, with D tentatively TRBD1 (5 bases). The CDR3 has 19 amino acids. Deletions cut 4 bases from V and 6 bases from J, with 25 bases between. Germline V gene lookup returns CDR1 LGHDT and CDR2 YNNKEL (reference sequence). The CDR3 DNA follows: TGTGCCAGCAGCCCCGGGCCATCGTCAAGAGGGGCGAGTAATTCACCCCTCCACTTT. This gives the protein CASSPGPSSRGASNSPLHF.

V and J are TRBV10-2 and TRBJ1-1; D gene ambiguous. The V gene lost 7 bases and the J gene lost 1 base, with 13 bases spanning the gap. Germline CDR1 WSHSY, CDR2 SAAADI. This CDR3 region has 14 residues. CDR3 nucleotide sequence: TGCGCCAGCACGGGGTCGGGGAGGAACACTGAAGCTTTCTTT. This sequence encodes CASTGSGRNTEAFF.

This clonotype was counted only a few times. V is TRBV3-1 and J is TRBJ2-1; D gene unclear. CDR1 and CDR2 (germline): LGHDT, YNNKEL (reference sequence). V was cut by 3 bases and J by 5 bases, with 11 bases left in between. This CDR3 is 14 amino acids long. As DNA, the CDR3 is TGTGCCAGCAGCCAGCGGCAGAACCACAATGAGCAGTTCTTC. The encoded protein is CASSQRQNHNEQFF.

The chain is built from TRBV7-9 and TRBJ2-5; TRBD2 might be the D (6 bases). CDR1 and CDR2 (germline): SEHNR, FQNEAQ (reference sequence). V gave up 2 bases and J gave up 5 bases, with 18 bases separating them. CDR3 length: 16 residues. CDR3: CASSLLRDSRMETQYF. The CDR3 DNA is TGTGCCAGCAGCTTACTTCGGGACTCTAGAATGGAGACCCAGTACTTC.

This clonotype was found a few times. The chain joins TRBV5-1 to TRBJ2-4, with a weak D call TRBD1 (6 bases). This CDR3 is 15 amino acids long. CDR1 is SGHRS and CDR2 is YFSETQ in the germline V gene. V was clipped by 0 bases and J by 9 bases, with 16 bases between them. CDR3 DNA sequence: TGCGCCAGCAGCTTGGACTATGCAGGGGTGGGCATTCAGTACTTC. Translated: CASSLDYAGVGIQYF.

The chain employs TRBV2 and TRBJ2-1, with no clear D. Germline-derived CDR1 and CDR2 are SNHLY and FYNNEI. This CDR3 has 14 residues. V was pared by 7 bases and J by 7 bases, with 17 bases between. The CDR3 sequence is CASTQSYMINEQFF. The CDR3 DNA is TGTGCCAGCACACAGAGTTATATGATTAATGAGCAGTTCTTC.